Each of the 26 T cell receptor beta chains below was sequenced from the same sample in a study of cytomegalovirus exposure and HLA in healthy donors. Primers included in the PCR were 60 Vbeta and 13 Jbeta primers. Sequencing was performed with immunoSEQ multiplex PCR; in TCRdb, only in-frame clones are kept and a portion is missing. Of about 200,000 clones in the sample, about 78% are singletons; the top ten hold roughly 3%. The sample consisted of PBMCs. These receptors all stem from a woman younger than 45 in good health and CMV-seronegative.

The chain is built from TRBV7-6 and TRBJ2-3, with 10 bases identical to TRBD2. This CDR3 has 15 amino acids. Germline trimming cut 0 bases from V and 4 bases from J; bases unmatched to any gene: 1. The V gene's germline CDR1 is SGHVS and CDR2 FNYEAQ. For the CDR3, the DNA is TGTGCCAGCAGCTTAGCAGCGGGAGGGTCAGATACGCAGTATTTT. Encoded protein: CASSLAAGGSDTQYF.

The chain joins TRBV11-3 to TRBJ1-1; 9 bases align to TRBD1. Germline V gene data show CDR1 as SGHNT and CDR2 as YENEEA. This CDR3 is 14 amino acids long. The V segment lost 5 bases and the J segment 5 bases; nucleotides outside the gene matches: 6. The CDR3 nucleotides are TGTGCCAGCAGCAGCCGGGACAGGGTAACTGAAGCTTTCTTT. It translates to CASSSRDRVTEAFF.

The chain carries TRBV12-5 and TRBJ1-1; perhaps TRBD1 as D (5 bases). The germline V gene has CDR1 LGHNT and CDR2 FRNRAP. The V end was cut by 6 bases, the J end by 4 bases, with 21 bases between. This CDR3 contains 16 residues. The CDR3 here is CASGSGPWEGRTEAFF. For the CDR3, the DNA is TGTGCTAGTGGCTCGGGACCTTGGGAGGGCCGCACTGAAGCTTTCTTT.

This rearrangement joins TRBV19 to TRBJ1-2, with D unclear. This CDR3 region has 17 residues. The V and J ends lost 1 base and 6 bases respectively, with 21 bases between them. The germline V gene has CDR1 LNHDA and CDR2 SQIVND (reference sequence). This CDR3 reads CASSIGPGAPLINGYTF. Written as DNA, the CDR3 is TGTGCCAGTAGTATAGGACCGGGTGCCCCCCTTATCAATGGCTACACCTTC.

The chain joins TRBV29-1 to TRBJ1-1, with D possibly TRBD1 on 5 matching bases. V dropped 6 bases and J dropped 7 bases, with 18 bases sitting between them. The germline V gene has CDR1 SQVTM and CDR2 ANQGSEA. This CDR3 comprises 13 residues. CDR3 nucleotides: TGCAGCGTCAAGGGCAGGGCAGGTGGTGAAGCTTTCTTT. Protein product: CSVKGRAGGEAFF.

The chain carries TRBV5-4 and TRBJ2-5; tentative D call: TRBD2 (6 bases). This CDR3 contains 15 residues. V was shortened by 3 bases and J by 4 bases, with 16 bases between the two germline ends. Germline V CDR1 and CDR2: SGHNT, YYREEE (reference sequence). CDR3 in DNA: TGTGCCAGCAGCTCACCTCTGGCGGGAACAGAGACCCAGTACTTC. Amino acids: CASSSPLAGTETQYF.

The V call is TRBV19, the J call TRBJ1-2; D is possibly TRBD1 (6 bases). Germline CDR1 is LNHDA and CDR2 is SQIVND (reference sequence). The CDR3 is 14 residues long. Deletions cut 5 bases from V and 7 bases from J, with 17 bases between. For the CDR3, the DNA is TGTGCCAGTAGTCTCCGGGACATCCGCGGTGGCTACACCTTC. Amino acid sequence: CASSLRDIRGGYTF.

A few counts support this clone. The CDR3 region is CASSQDSGTANTGELFF. In nucleotides, the CDR3 is TGTGCCAGCAGTCAGGACTCCGGGACAGCGAACACCGGGGAGCTGTTTTTT. The chain is built from TRBV6-4 and TRBJ2-2; TRBD1 agrees at 7 bases. CDR1 is MRHNA, CDR2 SNTAGT, per germline. After removal of 5 bases from V and 0 bases from J, the junction contained 9 bases not matched to a gene. The CDR3 totals 17 residues.

This clone was seen a few times. The J gene is TRBJ2-2, the V gene TRBV4-1, with TRBD2 matching 7 bases. V shed 1 base and J 5 bases; nucleotides not matched to a gene: 13. The CDR3 runs 18 residues. Germline V gene data show CDR1 as MGHRA and CDR2 as YSYEKL. The CDR3 protein is CASSQVYLWPGGTGELFF. DNA for the CDR3: TGCGCCAGCAGCCAAGTTTACCTCTGGCCGGGGGGTACCGGGGAGCTGTTTTTT.

J is TRBJ2-5 and V is TRBV6-6; the D is unclear. CDR1 and CDR2 from the germline V gene are MNHNY and SVGAGI (reference sequence). CDR3 length: 12 residues. With 6 bases removed from V and 3 bases from J, the gap between germline ends came to 8 bases. The CDR3 sequence is CASSLEKETQYF. DNA for the CDR3: TGTGCCAGCAGCCTAGAGAAAGAGACCCAGTACTTC.

The J gene is TRBJ2-1, the V gene TRBV30, with a possible D match to TRBD1 (5 bases). Germline values: CDR1 GTSNPN, CDR2 SVGIG (reference sequence). The CDR3 is 11 residues long. CDR3 residues: CAGWQGKKQFF. In DNA, the CDR3 is TGTGCGGGTTGGCAGGGAAAAAAGCAGTTCTTC. Complete variable domain (other parts from reference TRBV30 and TRBJ2-1): SQTIHQWPATLVQPVGSPLSLECTVEGTSNPNLYWYRQAAGRGLQLLFYSVGIGQISSEVPQNLSASRPQDRQFILSSKKLLLSDSGFYLCAGWQGKKQFFGPGTRLTVL.

This chain joins TRBV29-1 and TRBJ1-1; 7 nucleotides match TRBD1. Germline loops: CDR1 SQVTM, CDR2 ANQGSEA. The junction had 7 bases not matched to a gene; V was cut back by 5 bases and J by 4 bases. This CDR3 spans 13 amino acids. The CDR3 loop is CSVSTGPTTEAFF. DNA for the CDR3: TGCAGCGTTTCGACAGGGCCGACCACTGAAGCTTTCTTT.

The J gene is TRBJ2-2, the V gene TRBV19, with a weak D call TRBD1 (6 bases). Trimming shortened V by 9 bases and J by 4 bases, and 15 bases separated the two germline ends. Germline-derived CDR1 and CDR2 are LNHDA and SQIVND (reference sequence). This CDR3 region has 14 residues. CDR3 nucleotides: TGTGCCAGGGTACTGGGGGCGAGCACCGGGGAGCTGTTTTTT. Its translation: CARVLGASTGELFF.

This rearrangement joins TRBV10-3 to TRBJ2-1; 12 positions match TRBD1. CDR3 length: 16 residues. CDR1 is ENHRY and CDR2 is SYGVKD in the germline V gene. V gave up 4 bases and J gave up 7 bases; unmatched junction bases: 8. The CDR3 nucleotides read TGTGCCATCAGTGTCACCGGGACAGGGGGCCAAAATGAGCAGTTCTTC. Amino acids: CAISVTGTGGQNEQFF.

The chain is built from TRBV5-1 and TRBJ1-1, with 7 bases fitting TRBD1. This CDR3 is built from 16 residues. The V gene's germline CDR1 is SGHRS and CDR2 YFSETQ. V lost 4 bases to trimming and J lost 3 bases; unmatched junction nucleotides: 12. The CDR3 DNA follows: TGCGCCAGCAGCATCCTCCCGGGACAGCGCGACACTGAAGCTTTCTTT. It encodes CASSILPGQRDTEAFF.

This clone occurred once. CDR3 sequence: CASSLEHEQYF. As DNA, the CDR3 is TGCGCCAGCAGCTTGGAGCACGAGCAGTACTTC. The V call is TRBV5-1, the J call TRBJ2-7; no clear D. The V end was cut by 0 bases, the J end by 5 bases, with 3 bases between. Germline CDR1 is SGHRS and CDR2 is YFSETQ. The CDR3 sequence is 11 residues long.

The chain recombines TRBV30 with TRBJ2-2; TRBD2 agrees at 8 bases. From germline, CDR1 is GTSNPN and CDR2 SVGIG (reference sequence). CDR3 length: 14 residues. With V trimmed by 4 bases and J by 7 bases, 8 bases remained unmatched. CDR3 region: CAWNVGSGNGELFF. The CDR3 DNA is TGTGCCTGGAACGTAGGTAGCGGGAACGGGGAGCTGTTTTTT.

The gene calls are TRBV5-1 and TRBJ2-7; D may be TRBD1 (6 bases). This CDR3 spans 13 amino acids. Germline V gene lookup returns CDR1 SGHRS and CDR2 YFSETQ. Trimming stripped 4 bases from V and 2 bases from J, with 10 bases between. The CDR3 sequence is CASSREGAYEQYF. In DNA form, the CDR3 reads TGCGCCAGCAGCCGAGAGGGGGCCTACGAGCAGTACTTC. Drawing the rest from reference TRBV5-1 and TRBJ2-7, the complete variable domain is KAGVTQTPRYLIKTRGQQVTLSCSPISGHRSVSWYQQTPGQGLQFLFEYFSETQRNKGNFPGRFSGRQFSNSRSEMNVSTLELGDSALYLCASSREGAYEQYFGPGTRLTVT.

The chain recombines TRBV9 with TRBJ2-7; 14 bases agree with TRBD2. Trimming at V came to 3 bases and at J to 5 bases, leaving 4 bases not matched to a gene. CDR1 and CDR2 from the germline V gene are SGDLS and YYNGEE. CDR3 length equals 15 residues. The CDR3: CASSAGGLAGDEQYF. In DNA, the CDR3 is TGTGCCAGCAGCGCGGGGGGACTAGCGGGAGACGAGCAGTACTTC. Supplemented by reference TRBV9 and TRBJ2-7, the full variable domain reads DSGVTQTPKHLITATGQRVTLRCSPRSGDLSVYWYQQSLDQGLQFLIQYYNGEERAKGNILERFSAQQFPDLHSELNLSSLELGDSALYFCASSAGGLAGDEQYFGPGTRLTVT.

This chain joins TRBV29-1 and TRBJ1-1; no clear D gene. Germline V gene sequence: CDR1 SQVTM, CDR2 ANQGSEA. This CDR3 has 11 amino acids. The ends were cut back, 4 bases at V and 10 bases at J, with 13 bases in the middle. CDR3 sequence reads: CSVVRELGAFF. CDR3 sequence (DNA): TGCAGCGTTGTGAGGGAACTCGGAGCTTTCTTT.

The chain uses TRBV6-1 and TRBJ2-5; 8 bases map to TRBD1. V lost 6 bases and J lost 4; bases outside the gene matches: 7. Germline CDR1 and CDR2: MNHNS and SASEGT. The CDR3 runs to 14 residues. The CDR3 reads CASSPGQDPETQYF. In DNA form, the CDR3 reads TGTGCCAGCAGCCCGGGACAGGACCCAGAGACCCAGTACTTC.

The rearrangement joins TRBV2 to TRBJ2-4, with D possibly matching TRBD1 (6 bases). The CDR3 runs 16 residues. V was shortened by 2 bases and J by 3 bases, with 14 bases between the two germline ends. The V gene's germline CDR1 is SNHLY and CDR2 FYNNEI. CDR3 sequence: CASSERAAGVKNIQYF. CDR3 nucleotide sequence: TGTGCCAGCAGTGAAAGGGCAGCAGGGGTCAAAAACATTCAGTACTTC.

In its sample, this clone was seen a few times. J is TRBJ2-3 and V is TRBV5-5; no clear D gene. Germline CDR1 and CDR2: SGHKS and YYEKEE (reference sequence). The CDR3 is made up of 14 amino acids. The ends were cut back, 0 bases at V and 2 bases at J, with 7 bases in the middle. The CDR3: CASSLGSLTDTQYF. The CDR3 DNA reads as TGTGCCAGCAGCTTGGGGAGCCTCACAGATACGCAGTATTTT.

Concerning this clone itself: One end of the junction does not line up with germline, which may come from a read error. This chain links TRBV18 with TRBJ1-2, with 12 bases lining up with TRBD1. Germline lookup yields CDR1 KGHSH and CDR2 LQKENI. The CDR3 is made up of 13 amino acids. CDR3 sequence: CASSPPGQGAAAF. DNA for the CDR3: TGTGCCAGCTCACCCCCGGGACAGGGGGCGGCGGCCTTC.

Written as DNA, the CDR3 is TGTGCCAGCCTAATCTCGGGGTCGGAAGAGACCCAGTACTTC. Translating gives CASLISGSEETQYF. The chain has TRBV6-1 and TRBJ2-5, with D maybe TRBD2 (5 bases). The CDR3 has 14 amino acids. Trimming pared 8 bases from V and 3 bases from J, leaving 16 bases between. Germline V gene lookup returns CDR1 MNHNS and CDR2 SASEGT.

The chain's CDR3 is CASSLTGSEGYTF. The CDR3, as DNA: TGTGCCAGCAGCTTGACAGGTTCAGAAGGCTACACCTTC. The chain has TRBV6-1 and TRBJ1-2, with D tentatively TRBD1 (6 bases). The CDR3 is 13 amino acids. The ends were cut back, 6 bases at V and 8 bases at J, with 16 bases in the middle. Germline CDR1 MNHNS, CDR2 SASEGT.